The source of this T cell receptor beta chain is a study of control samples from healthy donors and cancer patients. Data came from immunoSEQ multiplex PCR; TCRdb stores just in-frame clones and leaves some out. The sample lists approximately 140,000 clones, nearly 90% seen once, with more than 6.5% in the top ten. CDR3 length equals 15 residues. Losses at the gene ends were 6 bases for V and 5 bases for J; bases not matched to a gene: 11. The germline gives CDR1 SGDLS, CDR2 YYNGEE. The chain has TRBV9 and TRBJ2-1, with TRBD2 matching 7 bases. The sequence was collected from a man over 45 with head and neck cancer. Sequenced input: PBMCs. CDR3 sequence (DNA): TGTGCCAGCACCTCTCGGGCGGGAGTGGACAATGAGCAGTTCTTC. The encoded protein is CASTSRAGVDNEQFF. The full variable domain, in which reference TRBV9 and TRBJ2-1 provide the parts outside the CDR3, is DSGVTQTPKHLITATGQRVTLRCSPRSGDLSVYWYQQSLDQGLQFLIQYYNGEERAKGNILERFSAQQFPDLHSELNLSSLELGDSALYFCASTSRAGVDNEQFFGPGTRLTVL.